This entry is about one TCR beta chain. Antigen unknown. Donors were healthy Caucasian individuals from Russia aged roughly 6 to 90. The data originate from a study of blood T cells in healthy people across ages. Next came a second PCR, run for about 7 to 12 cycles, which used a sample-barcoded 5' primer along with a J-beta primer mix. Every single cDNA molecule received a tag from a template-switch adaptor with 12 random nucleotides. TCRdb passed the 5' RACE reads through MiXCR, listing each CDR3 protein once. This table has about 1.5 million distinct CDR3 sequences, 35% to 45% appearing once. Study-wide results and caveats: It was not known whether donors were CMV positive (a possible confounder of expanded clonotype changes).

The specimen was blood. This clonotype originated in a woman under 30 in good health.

CDR3 sequence reads: CASNTMGPYNEQYF. DNA of the CDR3: TGTGCCAGCAATACTATGGGACCGTACAATGAGCAGTACTTC. The chain carries TRBV7-2 and TRBJ2-1; D tentatively reads TRBD1 or TRBD2 (5 bases each). Judging by the DNA end, TRBJ2-7 fits better; the J call may be wrong. CDR3 length equals 14 residues. The germline CDR1 and CDR2 sequences are SGHTA and FQGNSA.